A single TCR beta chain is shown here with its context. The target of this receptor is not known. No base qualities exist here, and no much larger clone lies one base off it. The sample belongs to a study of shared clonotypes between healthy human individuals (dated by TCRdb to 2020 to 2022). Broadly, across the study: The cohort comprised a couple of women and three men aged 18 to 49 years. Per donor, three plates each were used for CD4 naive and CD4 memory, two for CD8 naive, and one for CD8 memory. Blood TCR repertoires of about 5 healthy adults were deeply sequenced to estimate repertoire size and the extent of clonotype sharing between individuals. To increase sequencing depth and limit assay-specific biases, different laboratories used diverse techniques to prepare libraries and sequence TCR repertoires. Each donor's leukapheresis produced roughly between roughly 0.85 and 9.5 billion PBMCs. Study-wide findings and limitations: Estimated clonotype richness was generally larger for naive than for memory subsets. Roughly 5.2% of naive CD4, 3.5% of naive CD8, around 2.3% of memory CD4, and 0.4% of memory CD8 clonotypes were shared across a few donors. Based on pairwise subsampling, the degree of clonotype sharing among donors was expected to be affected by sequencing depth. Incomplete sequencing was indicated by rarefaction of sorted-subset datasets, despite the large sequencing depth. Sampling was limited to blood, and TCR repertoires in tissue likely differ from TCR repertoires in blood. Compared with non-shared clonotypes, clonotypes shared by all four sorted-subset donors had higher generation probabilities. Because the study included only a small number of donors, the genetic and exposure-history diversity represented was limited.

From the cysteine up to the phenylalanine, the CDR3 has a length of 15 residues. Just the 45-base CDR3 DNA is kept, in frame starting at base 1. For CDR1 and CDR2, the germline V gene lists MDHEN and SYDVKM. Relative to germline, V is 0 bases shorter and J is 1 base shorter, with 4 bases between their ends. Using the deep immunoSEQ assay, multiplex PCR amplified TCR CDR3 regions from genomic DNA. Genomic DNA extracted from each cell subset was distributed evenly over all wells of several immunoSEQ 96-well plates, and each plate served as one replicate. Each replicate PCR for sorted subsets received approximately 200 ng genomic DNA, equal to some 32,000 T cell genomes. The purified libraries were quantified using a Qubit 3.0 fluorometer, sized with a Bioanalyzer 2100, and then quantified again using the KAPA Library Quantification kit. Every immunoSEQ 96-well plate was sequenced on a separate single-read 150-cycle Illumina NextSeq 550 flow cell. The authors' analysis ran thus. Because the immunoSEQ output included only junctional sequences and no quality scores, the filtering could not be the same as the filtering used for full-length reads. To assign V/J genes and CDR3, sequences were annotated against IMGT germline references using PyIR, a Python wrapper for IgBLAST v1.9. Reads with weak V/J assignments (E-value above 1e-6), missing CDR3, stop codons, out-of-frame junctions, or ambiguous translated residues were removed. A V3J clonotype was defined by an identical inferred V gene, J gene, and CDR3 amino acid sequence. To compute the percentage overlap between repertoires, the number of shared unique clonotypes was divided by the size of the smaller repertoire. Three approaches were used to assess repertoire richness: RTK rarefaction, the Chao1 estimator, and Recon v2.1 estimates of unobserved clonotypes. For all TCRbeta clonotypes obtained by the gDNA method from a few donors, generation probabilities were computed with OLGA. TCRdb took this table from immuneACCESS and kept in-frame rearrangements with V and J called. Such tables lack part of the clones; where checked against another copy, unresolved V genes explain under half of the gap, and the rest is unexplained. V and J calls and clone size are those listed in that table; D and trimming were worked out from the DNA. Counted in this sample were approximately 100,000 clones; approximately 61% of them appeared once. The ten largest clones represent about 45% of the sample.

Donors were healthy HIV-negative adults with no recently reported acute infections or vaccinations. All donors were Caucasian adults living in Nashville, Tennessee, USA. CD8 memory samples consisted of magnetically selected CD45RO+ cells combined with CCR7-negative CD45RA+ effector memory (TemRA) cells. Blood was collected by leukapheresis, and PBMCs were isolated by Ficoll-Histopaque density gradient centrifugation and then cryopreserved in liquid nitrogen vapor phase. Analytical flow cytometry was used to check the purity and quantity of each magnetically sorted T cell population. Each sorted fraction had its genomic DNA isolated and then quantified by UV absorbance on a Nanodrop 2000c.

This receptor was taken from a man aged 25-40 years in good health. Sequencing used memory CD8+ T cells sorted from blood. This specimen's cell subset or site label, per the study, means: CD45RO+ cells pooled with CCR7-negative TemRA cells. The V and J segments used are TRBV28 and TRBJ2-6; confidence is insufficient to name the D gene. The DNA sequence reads TGTGCCAGCAGTTTATGGGGGTCTGGGGCCAACGTCCTGACTTTC. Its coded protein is CASSLWGSGANVLTF. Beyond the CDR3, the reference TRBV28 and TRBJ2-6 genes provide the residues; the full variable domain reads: DVKVTQSSRYLVKRTGEKVFLECVQDMDHENMFWYRQDPGLGLRLIYFSYDVKMKEKGDIPEGYSVSREKKERFSLILESASTNQTSMYLCASSLWGSGANVLTFGAGSRLTVL.